A selection of T cell receptor beta chains follows, all from one sample in a study of beta chain features in type 1 diabetes. Sequencing used immunoSEQ multiplex PCR; TCRdb keeps in-frame clones, though not all of them. Of under 850,000 clones detected, roughly 13% appear once; the ten largest clones hold less than 0.025%. The sequenced sample was naive CD4+ T cells from blood. Receptor source: a man between 18 and 35 years old with type 1 diabetes. CDR3s include the opening cysteine and the closing phenylalanine or tryptophan. D genes are given only for firm matches. Expanded clones are given a class, and other clones once, few, many or no size at all.

CDR3 length	V gene	J gene	clone size	D gene	CDR3 DNA	CDR3 protein
15	TRBV6-5	TRBJ2-7	.	.	TGTGCCAGCAGTTACTCGTCGGGCAGCTCCTACGAGCAGTACTTC	CASSYSSGSSYEQYF
18	TRBV12-5	TRBJ1-5	few	TRBD1	TGTGCTAGTGGTTCATCCTATGGGACAGGGAGCAGCAATCAGCCCCAGCATTTT	CASGSSYGTGSSNQPQHF
13	TRBV2	TRBJ1-5	.	.	TGTGCCAGCAGTACCCGGACCGTTCAGCCCCAGCATTTT	CASSTRTVQPQHF
10	TRBV20-1	TRBJ1-1	.	.	TGCAGTGCCAGCCGGCTTGAAGCTTTCTTT	CSASRLEAFF
16	TRBV28	TRBJ1-2	few	.	TGTGCCAGCAGGCTGACCTCGGGGGAGGCTAACTATGGCTACACCTTC	CASRLTSGEANYGYTF
13	TRBV5-1	TRBJ1-1	.	.	TGCGCCAGCAGCTTTACGCCCAACACTGAAGCTTTCTTT	CASSFTPNTEAFF
13	TRBV28	TRBJ1-2	few	TRBD1	TGTGCCAGCACTGTCGGGACAGGGAATGGCTACACCTTC	CASTVGTGNGYTF
12	TRBV6-6	TRBJ2-1	.	.	TGTGCCAGCAGCCGCGTGGGGAATGAGCAGTTCTTC	CASSRVGNEQFF
15	TRBV6-6	TRBJ2-7	.	TRBD1	TGTGCCGCAGCCCCAAGGGGACAGGCACTCTACGAGCAGTACTTC	CAAAPRGQALYEQYF
13	TRBV6-1	TRBJ1-1	.	.	TGTGCCAGCAGTGAAATCGGCCGGAGTGAAGCTTTCTTT	CASSEIGRSEAFF
13	TRBV10-2	TRBJ2-1	.	.	TGCGCCAGCGGGATGCGCTCCTACAATGAGCAGTTCTTC	CASGMRSYNEQFF
15	TRBV6-5	TRBJ2-5	few	.	TGTGCCAGCAGTACCGGGCGCCGGGGGCGAGAGACCCAGTACTTC	CASSTGRRGRETQYF
14	TRBV11-2	TRBJ1-4	.	.	TGTGCCAGCACATCACCGGACTCTCATGAAAAACTGTTTTTT	CASTSPDSHEKLFF
14	TRBV10-3	TRBJ2-7	few	TRBD1	TGTGCCATCAATTGGGGCGGACAGGTCGCCGAGCAGTACTTC	CAINWGGQVAEQYF
15	TRBV19	TRBJ2-1	few	TRBD1	TGTGCCAGTAGCCCGACAGGGGGGCCGGGCAATGAGCAGTTCTTC	CASSPTGGPGNEQFF
16	TRBV5-4	TRBJ1-2	.	TRBD1	TGTGCCAGCAGCCCCGAAGGGGGCGCCTATCGTGATGGCTACACCTTC	CASSPEGGAYRDGYTF
13	TRBV7-8	TRBJ1-1	few	.	TGTGCCAGCAGCGCCAACATAAACACTGAAGCTTTCTTT	CASSANINTEAFF
13	TRBV29-1	TRBJ2-3	few	.	TGCAGCGTTGAAGCGGGGGCAACAGATACGCAGTATTTT	CSVEAGATDTQYF
13	TRBV5-1	TRBJ2-7	.	.	TGCGCCAGCAGCCCCGGGACATACTACGAGCAGTACTTC	CASSPGTYYEQYF
15	TRBV7-9	TRBJ2-3	few	.	TGTGCCAGCAGCTTAGGACTTCTAGAAACAGATACGCAGTATTTT	CASSLGLLETDTQYF
14	TRBV29-1	TRBJ1-1	few	TRBD1	TGCAGCGTTGAACTCGACAGGGGTGGCACTGAAGCTTTCTTT	CSVELDRGGTEAFF
12	TRBV25-1	TRBJ1-4	.	.	TGTGCCAGCAGTGAGAATAGTGGGGAACTGTTTTTT	CASSENSGELFF
16	TRBV27	TRBJ2-5	.	.	TGTGCCAGCAGTTTCCGGACAGGAGGGACCCCAGGGACCCAGTACTTC	CASSFRTGGTPGTQYF
17	TRBV7-9	TRBJ2-4	.	TRBD2	TGTGCCAGCAGCTTAGGGCCCCAGCGGGGGGGCAAAAACATTCAGTACTTC	CASSLGPQRGGKNIQYF
13	TRBV25-1	TRBJ1-2	.	.	TGTGCCAGCGGGAGGCAGGGGTTCTGGGGCTACACCTTC	CASGRQGFWGYTF
12	TRBV7-9	TRBJ1-1	few	TRBD1	TGTGCCAGCAGCTTAGCGACAGGGTCTTCTTTCTTT	CASSLATGSSFF
11	TRBV20-1	TRBJ2-5	.	TRBD1	TGCAGTGCCGAACAGGGGGAGACCCAGTACTTC	CSAEQGETQYF
13	TRBV30	TRBJ1-5	few	.	TGTGCCTGGAGTACGACCGTAAATCAGCCCCAGCATTTT	CAWSTTVNQPQHF
14	TRBV15	TRBJ1-1	few	TRBD1	TGTGCCACCAGCAACAGGGGGAGGCACACTGAAGCTTTCTTT	CATSNRGRHTEAFF
17	TRBV5-1	TRBJ2-6	.	.	TGCGCCAGCAGCTTGGAAGGGCAGAACTCTGGGGCCAACGTCCTGACTTTC	CASSLEGQNSGANVLTF
16	TRBV18	TRBJ2-5	few	TRBD1	TGTGCCAGCTCACCGGGGACAGGGGGGTTCCAAGAGACCCAGTACTTC	CASSPGTGGFQETQYF
16	TRBV6-6	TRBJ2-1	.	.	TGTGCCAGCAGTCCGCTGGGGGAAGTTGAGGGCAATGAGCAGTTCTTC	CASSPLGEVEGNEQFF
12	TRBV27	TRBJ2-5	few	.	TGTGCCAGCAGTTTAAATGGAGAGACCCAGTACTTC	CASSLNGETQYF
11	TRBV29-1	TRBJ2-2	.	.	TGCAGCGGGCAGGGAACCGGGGAGCTGTTTTTT	CSGQGTGELFF
14	TRBV19	TRBJ2-1	few	TRBD2	TGTGCCAGCGCCGCGGGGGGCTCCTACAATGAGCAGTTCTTC	CASAAGGSYNEQFF
15	TRBV7-7	TRBJ2-1	few	TRBD1	TGTGCTAGCAGCCCTTGGGACAGTCGGTACAATGAGCAGTTCTTC	CASSPWDSRYNEQFF
13	TRBV30	TRBJ1-2	.	.	TGTGCCTGGAGTGCCTCCGGCACTTTTGGCTACACCTTC	CAWSASGTFGYTF
11	TRBV10-3	TRBJ1-1	few	.	TGTGCCATCATGATGGGCACTGAAGCTTTCTTT	CAIMMGTEAFF
13	TRBV27	TRBJ1-1	.	.	TGTGCCAGCAGTACGCAAGGGTTCACTGAAGCTTTCTTT	CASSTQGFTEAFF
13	TRBV7-2	TRBJ1-2	few	TRBD1	TGTGCCAGCAGCCAGGGACAGGATCGTGGCTACACCTTC	CASSQGQDRGYTF
13	TRBV10-3	TRBJ1-2	few	.	TGTGCCATCAGTCAGGCTGGGGACTATGGCTACACCTTC	CAISQAGDYGYTF
15	TRBV5-1	TRBJ1-5	few	.	TGCGCCAGCAGCTTGGAAGGGTTGGGCTATCAGCCCCAGCATTTT	CASSLEGLGYQPQHF
13	TRBV7-2	TRBJ2-3	.	.	TGTGCCAACAGCTTAGAACCGGCAGATACGCAGTATTTT	CANSLEPADTQYF
16	TRBV5-1	TRBJ2-5	.	.	TGCGCCAGCAGCTTAGGGGGAGCGGCGACGGGTGAGACCCAGTACTTC	CASSLGGAATGETQYF
14	TRBV5-1	TRBJ2-2	.	.	TGCGCCAGCTCGACAGGCCTAAACACCGGGGAGCTGTTTTTT	CASSTGLNTGELFF
14	TRBV7-2	TRBJ2-7	.	TRBD1	TGTGCCAGCAGCGGACAGGGGGCTTCCTACGAGCAGTACTTC	CASSGQGASYEQYF
14	TRBV2	TRBJ1-5	.	.	TGTGCCAGCAGTGCGACTTATAGCAATCAGCCCCAGCATTTT	CASSATYSNQPQHF
13	TRBV25-1	TRBJ1-2	few	.	TGTGCCAGCAGTACCCCAGGGGCCTATGGCTACACCTTC	CASSTPGAYGYTF
17	TRBV30	TRBJ2-6	few	TRBD1	TGTGCCTGGACACACAGGGGGCGCGGCACTGGGGCCAACGTCCTGACTTTC	CAWTHRGRGTGANVLTF
14	TRBV2	TRBJ1-6	.	.	TGTGCCAGCAGTGAATGGCAGGTTAATTCACCCCTCCACTTT	CASSEWQVNSPLHF
15	TRBV9	TRBJ2-2	.	.	TGTGCCAGCAGCGTAGACGGCCCGGGGGTCGGGGAGCTGTTTTTT	CASSVDGPGVGELFF